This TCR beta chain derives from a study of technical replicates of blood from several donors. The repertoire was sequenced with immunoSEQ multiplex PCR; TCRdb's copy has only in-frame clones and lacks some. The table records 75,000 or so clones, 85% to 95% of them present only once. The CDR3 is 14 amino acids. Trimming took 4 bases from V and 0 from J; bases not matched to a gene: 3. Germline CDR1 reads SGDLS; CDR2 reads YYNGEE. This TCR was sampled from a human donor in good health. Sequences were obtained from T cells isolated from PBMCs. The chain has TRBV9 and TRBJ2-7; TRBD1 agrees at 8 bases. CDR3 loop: CASSPGTGSYEQYF. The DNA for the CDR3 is TGTGCCAGCAGCCCTGGGACAGGCTCCTACGAGCAGTACTTC. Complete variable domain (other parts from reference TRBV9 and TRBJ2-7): DSGVTQTPKHLITATGQRVTLRCSPRSGDLSVYWYQQSLDQGLQFLIQYYNGEERAKGNILERFSAQQFPDLHSELNLSSLELGDSALYFCASSPGTGSYEQYFGPGTRLTVT.